What follows is one TCR beta chain and its context. Produced via immunoSEQ multiplex PCR; TCRdb's table is partial and in-frame only. The repertoire consists of around 300,000 clones, with approximately 85% occurring once and the leading ten covering 0.8% to 1%. Resolution of symptoms, clearance, or two negative PCRs was present in recovered Cohort 3 donors. The data originate from a study of blood T cell repertoires in COVID-19. Study in general: Collection of acute and convalescent COVID-19 samples took place in the United States, Italy and Spain.

CDR3 length equals 14 residues. The germline V gene has CDR1 LNHDA and CDR2 SQIVND (reference sequence). The V and J ends lost 5 bases and 2 bases respectively, with 10 bases between them. Sequencing used PBMCs or T cells enriched from blood (not recorded which). This receptor was taken from a woman aged 25-40 years who had recovered from COVID-19. This rearrangement joins TRBV19 to TRBJ1-3; D gene unclear. Here the CDR3 reads CASSPRRAGNTIYF. CDR3 DNA: TGTGCCAGTAGTCCTCGGAGGGCTGGAAACACCATATATTTT.